This T cell receptor beta chain was documented in a study of beta chain features in type 1 diabetes. The sequenced template was cDNA made from the entire isolated RNA. Clones were read by immunoSEQ multiplex PCR, and TCRdb kept only the in-frame ones, dropping some. Of about 230,000 clones in the sample, more than 9% are singletons; the top ten hold approximately 0.035%. Each of the CD4+ naive, central memory, regulatory and stem cell-like memory populations was sorted via CD45RO/CCR7/CD25/CD127/CD95/CD27. V was trimmed by 3 bases and J by 12 bases, leaving 9 bases between them. The germline gives CDR1 SEHNR, CDR2 FQNEAQ (reference sequence). There are 11 residues in the CDR3. This clone was counted between two and nine times.

This receptor was obtained from a woman younger than 35 in good health. The chain employs TRBV7-9 and TRBJ2-1; D is possibly TRBD2 (6 bases). The sample comprised naive CD4+ T cells from blood. CDR3 amino acids: CASSLETRQFF. The CDR3 DNA reads as TGTGCCAGCAGCTTGGAGACTAGGCAGTTCTTC.